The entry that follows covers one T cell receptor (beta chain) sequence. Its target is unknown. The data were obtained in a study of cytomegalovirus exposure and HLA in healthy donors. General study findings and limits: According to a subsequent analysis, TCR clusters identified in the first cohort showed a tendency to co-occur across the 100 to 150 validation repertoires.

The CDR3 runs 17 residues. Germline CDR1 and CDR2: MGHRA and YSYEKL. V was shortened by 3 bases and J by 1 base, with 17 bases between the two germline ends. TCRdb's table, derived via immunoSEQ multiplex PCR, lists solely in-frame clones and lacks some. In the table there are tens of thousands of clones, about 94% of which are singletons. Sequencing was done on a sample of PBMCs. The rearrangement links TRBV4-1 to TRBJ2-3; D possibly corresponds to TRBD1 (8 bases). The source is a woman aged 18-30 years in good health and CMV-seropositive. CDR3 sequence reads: CASSQGWGGQGTDTQYF. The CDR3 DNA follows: TGCGCCAGCAGCCAGGGATGGGGGGGACAGGGCACAGATACGCAGTATTTT.